The TCR beta chain under discussion was sequenced for a study of cytomegalovirus exposure and HLA in healthy donors. It was with 60 Vbeta and 13 Jbeta primers that the PCR ran. Sequenced by immunoSEQ multiplex PCR; TCRdb stores in-frame clones only, minus some. This table holds under 150,000 clones, around nine tenths found once. In germline, CDR1 is SGHDN, CDR2 FVKESK. The CDR3 length is 14 residues. The V end was cut by 4 bases, the J end by 1 base, with 9 bases between. This chain connects TRBV14 to TRBJ2-3, with D uncertain. The specimen was PBMCs. The receptor's source is a woman in her twenties or thirties in good health and CMV-seronegative. The CDR3 nucleotides are TGTGCCAGCAGCCCAAGGAGAGGCACAGATACGCAGTATTTT. It encodes CASSPRRGTDTQYF.